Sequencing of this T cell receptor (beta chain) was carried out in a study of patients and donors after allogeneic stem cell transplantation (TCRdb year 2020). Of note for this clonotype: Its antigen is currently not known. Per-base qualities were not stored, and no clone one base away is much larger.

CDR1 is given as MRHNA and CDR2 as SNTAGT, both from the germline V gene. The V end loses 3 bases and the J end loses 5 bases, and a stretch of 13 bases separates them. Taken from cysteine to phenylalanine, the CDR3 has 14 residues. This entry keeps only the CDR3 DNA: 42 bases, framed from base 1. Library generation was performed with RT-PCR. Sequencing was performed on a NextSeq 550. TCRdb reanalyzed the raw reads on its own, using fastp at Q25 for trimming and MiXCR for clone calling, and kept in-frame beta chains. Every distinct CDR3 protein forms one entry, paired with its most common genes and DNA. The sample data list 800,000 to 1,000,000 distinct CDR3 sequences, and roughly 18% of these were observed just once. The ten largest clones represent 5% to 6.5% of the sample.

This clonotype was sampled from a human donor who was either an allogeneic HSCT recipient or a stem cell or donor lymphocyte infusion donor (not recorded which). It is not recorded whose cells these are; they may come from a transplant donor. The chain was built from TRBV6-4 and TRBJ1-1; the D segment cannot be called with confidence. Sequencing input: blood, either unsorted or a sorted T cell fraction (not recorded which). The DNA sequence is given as TGTGCCAGCAGTGAGGAAAGGAGTGGGACTGAAGCTTTCTTT. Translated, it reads CASSEERSGTEAFF.